Listed here are 9 T cell receptor beta chains from one sample, sequenced in a study of T cell responses to AZD1222 COVID-19 vaccine. Some clones are missing from TCRdb's copy, which holds only in-frame ones; the method was immunoSEQ multiplex PCR. The data contain almost 80,000 clones, about 90% of them singletons. Source: peripheral blood, taken on day 0 of AZD1222 vaccination. Receptors originate from an adult in good health.

The V gene is TRBV6-2 or TRBV6-3, the J gene TRBJ2-3; D perhaps matches TRBD2 (6 bases). This CDR3 contains 15 residues. V lost 5 bases, J lost 2 bases, and 14 bases lay in between. Germline V gene data show CDR1 as MNHEY and CDR2 as SVGEGT. The DNA of the CDR3 is TGTGCCAGCAGTCACCCGGGACTCCACACAGATACGCAGTATTTT. This encodes CASSHPGLHTDTQYF.

The gene calls are TRBV10-3 and TRBJ2-7; TRBD2 aligns across 7 bases. V was pared by 3 bases and J by 0 bases, with 5 bases of the junction left unmatched. The CDR3 is 15 amino acids. Germline V gene sequence: CDR1 ENHRY, CDR2 SYGVKD. CDR3 sequence: CAISDFAGVSYEQYF. The CDR3 DNA reads TGTGCCATCAGTGATTTCGCGGGGGTCTCCTACGAGCAGTACTTC.

The chain recombines TRBV6-6 with TRBJ2-7; D not resolved. This CDR3 contains 11 residues. Trimming left V 5 bases short and J 2 bases short, with 4 bases between. CDR1 MNHNY and CDR2 SVGAGI come from the germline V gene (reference sequence). The CDR3 spells CASSGTYEQYF. In DNA, the CDR3 is TGTGCCAGCAGTGGGACCTACGAGCAGTACTTC.

The chain recombines TRBV9 with TRBJ2-4; D perhaps matches TRBD2 (5 bases). V shed 4 bases and J shed 0 bases, with 14 bases lying between them. The CDR3 is 16 residues long. The germline V gene encodes CDR1 SGDLS and CDR2 YYNGEE. CDR3 amino acids: CASSPREGLAKNIQYF. The CDR3 bases are TGTGCCAGCAGCCCCCGGGAAGGCCTAGCCAAAAACATTCAGTACTTC.

The chain links TRBV18 to TRBJ2-3; D call uncertain. The V end lost 1 base, the J end lost 0 bases, and 17 bases lay between the germline ends. Germline V CDR1 and CDR2: KGHSH, LQKENI. The CDR3 runs to 18 residues. CDR3 in amino acids: CASSPQPPMVTSTDTQYF. In nucleotides, the CDR3 is TGTGCCAGCTCACCACAACCCCCCATGGTAACTAGCACAGATACGCAGTATTTT.

The sample holds one count of this clone. This sequence joins TRBV7-2 and TRBJ1-3; TRBD1 aligns across 7 bases. Trimming cost V 5 bases and J 0 bases; bases outside gene matches: 7. Germline V gene data show CDR1 as SGHTA and CDR2 as FQGNSA. There are 16 residues in the CDR3. In DNA form, the CDR3 reads TGTGCCAGCAGCACGGACAGGCCTCGCTCTGGAAACACCATATATTTT. It specifies CASSTDRPRSGNTIYF. The variable domain in full, completed from reference TRBV7-2 and TRBJ1-3, reads GAGVSQSPSNKVTEKGKDVELRCDPISGHTALYWYRQSLGQGLEFLIYFQGNSAPDKSGLPSDRFSAERTGGSVSTLTIQRTQQEDSAVYLCASSTDRPRSGNTIYFGEGSWLTVV.

V is TRBV7-9 and J is TRBJ1-1; the D gene is possibly TRBD1 (5 bases). This CDR3 is 12 amino acids long. The V gene's germline CDR1 is SEHNR and CDR2 FQNEAQ (reference sequence). Trimming pared 4 bases from V and 6 bases from J, leaving 9 bases between. The CDR3 sequence: CASSWEGAEAFF. The CDR3 bases are TGTGCCAGCAGCTGGGAAGGGGCTGAAGCTTTCTTT.

This clone appeared a few times. The chain employs TRBV4-1 and TRBJ2-5; D is perhaps TRBD1 (6 bases). V was clipped by 5 bases and J by 5 bases, with 15 bases between them. The CDR3 covers 14 residues. Germline CDR1 MGHRA, CDR2 YSYEKL. The CDR3 DNA reads TGCGCCAGCAGCATCCGGGACACCGCGGAGACCCAGTACTTC. Encoded protein: CASSIRDTAETQYF.

The chain combines TRBV7-2 with TRBJ2-1; no reliable D call. Germline V lookup: CDR1 SGHTA, CDR2 FQGNSA. The CDR3 totals 13 residues. V was pared by 2 bases and J by 6 bases, with 8 bases between. CDR3 in amino acids: CASSLLTVNEQFF. The DNA for the CDR3 is TGTGCCAGCAGCTTACTTACGGTCAATGAGCAGTTCTTC.